This entry lists 14 T cell receptor beta chains sequenced from one sample in a study of blood T cell repertoires in COVID-19. Generated by immunoSEQ multiplex PCR, the TCRdb table keeps only in-frame clones and is missing some. The sample includes approximately 75,000 clones, approximately 92% seen only once; the top ten take about 7%. Material for sequencing was peripheral blood. The receptors were sampled from a human donor in a cohort sampled during active COVID-19.

The rearrangement joins TRBV28 to TRBJ1-3; 9 bases agree with TRBD1. Germline V gives CDR1 MDHEN, CDR2 SYDVKM. The CDR3 has 15 residues. Trimming cost V 2 bases and J 4 bases; bases outside gene matches: 3. This chain's CDR3 is CASSLGGQGGNTIYF. The CDR3 DNA is TGTGCCAGCAGTTTAGGGGGACAGGGCGGAAACACCATATATTTT.

J is TRBJ1-3 and V is TRBV19; no clear D. The V gene lost 3 bases and the J gene lost 1 base, with 19 bases spanning the gap. CDR1 and CDR2 (germline): LNHDA, SQIVND (reference sequence). The CDR3 consists of 18 residues. The CDR3, as DNA: TGTGCCAGTAGTATCGGGAAGCCCCTATTGGATTCTGGAAACACCATATATTTT. This sequence encodes CASSIGKPLLDSGNTIYF.

The rearrangement uses TRBV19 and TRBJ1-2, with 8 bases fitting TRBD1. J lost 7 bases, V lost 3 bases, and 1 base had no gene match. The CDR3 has 12 amino acids. CDR1 is LNHDA, CDR2 SQIVND, per germline (reference sequence). CDR3 DNA: TGTGCCAGTAGTATGACAGGGGCTGGCTACACCTTC. Protein: CASSMTGAGYTF.

This chain links TRBV6-1 with TRBJ2-1, with D possibly being TRBD2 (6 bases). The CDR3 is made up of 16 amino acids. CDR1 and CDR2 from the germline V gene are MNHNS and SASEGT. V was cut by 1 base and J by 4 bases, with 14 bases left in between. For the CDR3, the DNA is TGTGCCAGCAGTGAAGTTCGGGGGTTGGGGTACAATGAGCAGTTCTTC. Residues: CASSEVRGLGYNEQFF.

The CDR3 spells CASSQALGQGPTNYGYTF. Here the CDR3 DNA reads TGTGCCAGCAGCCAAGCCTTGGGACAGGGCCCGACTAACTATGGCTACACCTTC. The chain combines TRBV4-2 with TRBJ1-2; 9 bases match TRBD1. V was pared by 1 base and J by 0 bases, with 9 bases of the junction left unmatched. The CDR3 is 18 residues long. The germline V gene has CDR1 LGHNA and CDR2 YNFKEQ.

The chain combines TRBV3-1 (or the pseudogene TRBV3-2) with TRBJ2-1, with 9 bases fitting TRBD2. Germline trimming cut 3 bases from V and 3 bases from J; bases unmatched to any gene: 3. The CDR3 has 15 amino acids. The V gene's germline CDR1 is LGHDT and CDR2 YNNKEL (reference sequence). CDR3: CASSHQAGGYNEQFF. The CDR3 coding sequence is TGTGCCAGCAGCCATCAAGCGGGGGGCTACAATGAGCAGTTCTTC.

The J gene is TRBJ2-5, the V gene TRBV4-3, with 15 bases matching TRBD2. Per germline, CDR1 LGHNA and CDR2 YSLEER. J was trimmed by 0 bases and V by 4 bases; bases with no gene match: 6. This CDR3 contains 18 residues. CDR3 sequence: CASSPGTSGGRYQETQYF. The CDR3 DNA reads TGCGCCAGCAGCCCCGGGACTAGCGGGGGGCGATACCAAGAGACCCAGTACTTC.

The CDR3 bases are TGTGCCAGCAGCCACGGGGGGACACTCAACTATGGCTACACCTTC. Amino acids: CASSHGGTLNYGYTF. The chain uses TRBV7-9 and TRBJ1-2; possibly TRBD1 for D (6 bases). There are 15 residues in the CDR3. The ends were cut back, 5 bases at V and 2 bases at J, with 15 bases in the middle. CDR1 is SEHNR and CDR2 is FQNEAQ in the germline V gene (reference sequence).

Here the CDR3 DNA reads TGCGCCAGCAGCTTGACAGGGCCGGCCAATGAGCAGTTCTTC. Protein sequence: CASSLTGPANEQFF. The rearrangement links TRBV5-1 to TRBJ2-1; D possibly corresponds to TRBD1 (6 bases). The CDR3 length is 14 residues. Germline values: CDR1 SGHRS, CDR2 YFSETQ. V lost 1 base, J lost 6 bases, and 11 bases lay in between.

The J gene is TRBJ2-2, the V gene TRBV27, with 14 bases identical to TRBD2. This CDR3 comprises 18 residues. In germline, CDR1 is MNHEY, CDR2 SMNVEV (reference sequence). V dropped 2 bases and J dropped 1; count of bases not matched to a gene: 3. CDR3 nucleotide sequence: TGTGCCAGCAGTTTAATCGGACTAGCGGGGGGGAACACCGGGGAGCTGTTTTTT. This translates into CASSLIGLAGGNTGELFF.

The chain links TRBV4-3 to TRBJ2-2; 10 bases are a match to TRBD1. This CDR3 has 16 amino acids. Germline assignment: CDR1 LGHNA and CDR2 YSLEER. The trim removed 4 bases at V and 4 bases at J, leaving 6 bases unmatched. In DNA, the CDR3 is TGCGCCAGCAGCCCCAGGGGGGACAGGGGCACCGGGGAGCTGTTTTTT. Amino acids: CASSPRGDRGTGELFF.

The chain links TRBV27 to TRBJ2-4; D gene uncertain. V lost 3 bases to trimming and J lost 2 bases, with 14 bases between them. Germline CDR1 reads MNHEY; CDR2 reads SMNVEV (reference sequence). The length of the CDR3 is 16 residues. CDR3 region: CASSFGPPLTKNIQYF. CDR3 in DNA: TGTGCCAGCAGTTTTGGGCCCCCTTTAACCAAAAACATTCAGTACTTC.

The gene calls are TRBV18 and TRBJ1-5, with a tentative D call TRBD1 (5 bases). V lost 3 bases, J lost 2 bases, and 14 bases lay in between. The CDR3 extends over 16 amino acids. Germline CDR1 is KGHSH and CDR2 is LQKENI. This CDR3 reads CASSPTGIGGNQPQHF. The CDR3 bases are TGTGCCAGCTCACCTACAGGTATTGGAGGCAATCAGCCCCAGCATTTT. The full variable domain, rest sourced from reference TRBV18 and TRBJ1-5, is NAGVMQNPRHLVRRRGQEARLRCSPMKGHSHVYWYRQLPEEGLKFMVYLQKENIIDESGMPKERFSAEFPKEGPSILRIQQVVRGDSAAYFCASSPTGIGGNQPQHFGDGTRLSIL.

The chain has TRBV5-1 and TRBJ2-2, with 14 bases identical to TRBD2. This CDR3 spans 17 amino acids. V gave up 3 bases and J gave up 5 bases; unmatched junction bases: 6. CDR1 SGHRS and CDR2 YFSETQ come from the germline V gene. CDR3 bases: TGCGCCAGCAGCTCCGGACTAGCGGGGGGCAATACCGGGGAGCTGTTTTTT. It translates to CASSSGLAGGNTGELFF.